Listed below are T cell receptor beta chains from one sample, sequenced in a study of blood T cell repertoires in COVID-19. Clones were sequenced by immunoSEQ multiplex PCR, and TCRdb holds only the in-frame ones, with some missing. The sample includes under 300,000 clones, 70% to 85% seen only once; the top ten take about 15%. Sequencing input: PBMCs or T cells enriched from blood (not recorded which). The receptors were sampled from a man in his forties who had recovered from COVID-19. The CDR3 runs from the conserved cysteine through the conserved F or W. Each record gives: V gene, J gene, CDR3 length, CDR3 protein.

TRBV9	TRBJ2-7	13	CASSLQGASEQYF
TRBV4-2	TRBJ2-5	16	CASSQGLAGGLETQYF
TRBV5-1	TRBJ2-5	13	CASSGQGQETQYF
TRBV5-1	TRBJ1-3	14	CASSLDTSGNTIYF
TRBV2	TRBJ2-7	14	CASRKEGGSYEQYF
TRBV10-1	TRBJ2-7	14	CASSETLSSYEQYF
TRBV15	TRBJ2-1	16	CATSRERTGSYNEQFF
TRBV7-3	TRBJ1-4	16	CASSLMWTPANEKLFF
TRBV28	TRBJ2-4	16	CASSFPSGQGASIQYF
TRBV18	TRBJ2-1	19	CASSPLGQYSVGSYNEQFF
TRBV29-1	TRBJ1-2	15	CSVEETPTGGYGYTF
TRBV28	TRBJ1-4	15	CASSLGGTGNEKLFF
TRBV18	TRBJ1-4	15	CASSPRWTDNEKLFF
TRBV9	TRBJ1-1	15	CASSPRQGAGTEAFF
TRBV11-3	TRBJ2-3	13	CASSLRVTDTQYF
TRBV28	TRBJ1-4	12	CASNTPGQELFF
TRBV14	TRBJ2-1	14	CASSPRLSYNEQFF
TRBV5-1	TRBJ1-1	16	CASSLESRGSMAEAFF
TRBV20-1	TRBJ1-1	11	CSARSVTEAFF
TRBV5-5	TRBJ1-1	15	CASSWDRGGLGEAFF
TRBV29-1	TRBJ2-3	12	CSVFPGGYTQYF
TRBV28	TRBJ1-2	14	CASSLPGGRYGYTF
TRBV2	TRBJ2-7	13	CASITGHSYEQYF
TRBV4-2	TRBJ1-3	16	CASRQSEGRNGNTIYF
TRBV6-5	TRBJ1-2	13	CASSPGGNYGYTF
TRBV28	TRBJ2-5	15	CASSFGGGPRETQYF
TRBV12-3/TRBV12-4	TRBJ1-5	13	CASSLDAGQPQHF
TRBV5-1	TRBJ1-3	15	CASSSSVAGVATIYF
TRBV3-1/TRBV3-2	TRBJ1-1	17	CASSPLGPRGRIPEAFF
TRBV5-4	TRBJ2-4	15	CASSQRQGAKNIQYF
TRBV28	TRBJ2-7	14	CASRPLDRGREQYF
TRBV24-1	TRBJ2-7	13	CATQRAGSYEQYF
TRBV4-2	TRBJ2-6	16	CASSPPGGSGANVLTF
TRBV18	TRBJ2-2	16	CASSRTQGKGTGELFF
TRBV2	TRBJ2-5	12	CASFFEEETQYF
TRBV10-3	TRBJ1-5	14	CAISEGGGTQPQHF
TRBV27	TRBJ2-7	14	CASSETGQPYEQYF
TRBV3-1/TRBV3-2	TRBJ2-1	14	CASSLSGSRYEQFF
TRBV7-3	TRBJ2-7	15	CASSPTSGSNYEQYF
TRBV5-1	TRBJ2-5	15	CASSLMGGYQETQYF
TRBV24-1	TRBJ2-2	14	CATSGPGGTGELFF
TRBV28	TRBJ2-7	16	CASSPFGAGNSYEQYF
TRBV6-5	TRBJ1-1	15	CASLKRLSLNTEAFF
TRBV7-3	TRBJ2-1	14	CASSSGTRLDEQFF
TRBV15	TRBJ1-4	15	CATSRVGTLNEKLFF
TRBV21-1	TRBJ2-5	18	CASSKGSSGVPPRETQYF
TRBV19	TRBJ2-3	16	CASSPGLNGATDTQYF
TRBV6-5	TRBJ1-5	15	CASSPSGTGNQPQHF
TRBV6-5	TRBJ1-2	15	CASSYADRGRYGYTF
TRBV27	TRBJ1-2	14	CASSFSDRAYGYTF